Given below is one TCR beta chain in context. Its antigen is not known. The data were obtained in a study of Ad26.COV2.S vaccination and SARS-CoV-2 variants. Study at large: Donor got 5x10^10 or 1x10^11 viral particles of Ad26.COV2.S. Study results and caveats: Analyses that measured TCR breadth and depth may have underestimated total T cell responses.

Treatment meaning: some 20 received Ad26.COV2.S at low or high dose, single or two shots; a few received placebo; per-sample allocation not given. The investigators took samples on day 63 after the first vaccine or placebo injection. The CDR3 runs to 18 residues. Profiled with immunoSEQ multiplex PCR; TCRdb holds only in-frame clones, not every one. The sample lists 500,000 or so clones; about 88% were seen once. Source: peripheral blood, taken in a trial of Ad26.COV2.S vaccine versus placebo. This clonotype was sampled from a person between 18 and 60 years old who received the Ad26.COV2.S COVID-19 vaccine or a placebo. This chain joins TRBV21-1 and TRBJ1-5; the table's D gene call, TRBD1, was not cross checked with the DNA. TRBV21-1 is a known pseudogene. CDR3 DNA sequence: TGTGCCAGCAGCAGAAACAGGGGTGAGGTCCCCTGGGATCAGCCCCAGCATTTT. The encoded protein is CASSRNRGEVPWDQPQHF.